The clone carrying this T cell receptor beta chain was seen a single time. The sample comes from a study of blood T cell repertoires in COVID-19. The assay was immunoSEQ multiplex PCR, and TCRdb's table has in-frame clones only and misses some. The table lists about 29,000 clones, more than 75% of them singletons, with under 50% in the top ten. This CDR3 is built from 15 residues. The V end lost 5 bases, the J end lost 3 bases, and 14 bases lay between the germline ends. CDR1 is SGHRS, CDR2 YFSETQ, per germline. The V and J genes are TRBV5-1 and TRBJ2-2, with D possibly matching TRBD1 (5 bases). Material: peripheral blood. The sequence derives from a woman in her sixties or seventies with acute or convalescent COVID-19. CDR3 sequence: CASSPRGRDTGELFF. CDR3 in DNA: TGCGCCAGCAGTCCAAGGGGCCGTGACACCGGGGAGCTGTTTTTT.